This is a list of T cell receptor beta chains from one sample in a study of blood T cell repertoires in COVID-19. Profiled with immunoSEQ multiplex PCR; TCRdb holds only in-frame clones, not every one. The data show 130,000 to 150,000 clones, around nine tenths seen once. Sequences were obtained from peripheral blood. The receptors derive from a woman in her forties or fifties with active or convalescent COVID-19. Both conserved end residues are part of each CDR3. D genes are given only for firm matches. Where a row states a size, it is once, few, many or the class of an expanded clone; other rows omit it.

TRBV7-9,.,few,TRBJ2-1,TGTGCCAGCAGCTTAGTGGCGGGAAAGAGCTCCTACAATGAGCAGTTCTTC,CASSLVAGKSSYNEQFF
TRBV28,.,.,TRBJ1-1,TGTGCCAGCAGTCCCTATGACACCCCGAACACTGAAGCTTTCTTT,CASSPYDTPNTEAFF
TRBV30,TRBD1,.,TRBJ1-5,TGTGCCTGCCAGGGGGCGGGCGGCAATCAGCCCCAGCATTTT,CACQGAGGNQPQHF
TRBV12-3/TRBV12-4,.,.,TRBJ2-5,TGTGCCAGCAGTTTTAGTGTAGAGACCCAGTACTTC,CASSFSVETQYF
TRBV5-1,.,.,TRBJ1-3,TGCGCCAGCAGCTTGGGACAGATCTCTGGAAACACCATATATTTT,CASSLGQISGNTIYF
TRBV19,.,.,TRBJ2-7,TGTGCCAGTAGTACCTCCCTCCCCAGGGGTTTTTCCTACGAGCAGTACTTC,CASSTSLPRGFSYEQYF
TRBV5-5,.,.,TRBJ1-5,TGTGCCAGCAGCTTTGAGCCCCAGGGGAATCAGCCCCAGCATTTT,CASSFEPQGNQPQHF
TRBV7-2,TRBD2,.,TRBJ2-4,TGTGCCAGCAGCACCCGGCGGGTAGCGGGAGCGGGGAGGAACATTCAGTACTTC,CASSTRRVAGAGRNIQYF
TRBV2,.,.,TRBJ1-4,TGTGCCAGCAGTGAGGCAGGCCAGCCTAATGAAAAACTGTTTTTT,CASSEAGQPNEKLFF
TRBV12-3/TRBV12-4,TRBD1,.,TRBJ1-6,TGTGCCAGCAGACAGGGGGCGGGTTCACCCCTCCACTTT,CASRQGAGSPLHF
TRBV30,TRBD2,.,TRBJ2-2,TGTGCCTGGAGTGTATTCAGGACTAGCGGGAGAAACACCGGGGAGCTGTTTTTT,CAWSVFRTSGRNTGELFF
TRBV6-4,TRBD1,once,TRBJ1-2,TGTGCCAGCAGATCACAGGGGGATTCAGGGTATGGCTACACCTTC,CASRSQGDSGYGYTF
TRBV19,.,.,TRBJ2-1,TGTGCCAGTAGTATAGGCGGTTCCATCAGAGGGGGCAATGAGCAGTTCTTC,CASSIGGSIRGGNEQFF
TRBV7-2,.,few,TRBJ1-2,TGTGCCAGCAGCTTAGCCCAGGGAAACTATGGCTACACCTTC,CASSLAQGNYGYTF
TRBV7-9,.,.,TRBJ2-5,TGTGCCAGCAGCTTAGGTCAGGGGTTGGGCCAAGAGACCCAGTACTTC,CASSLGQGLGQETQYF
TRBV24-1,.,.,TRBJ2-5,TGTGCCACCGCAGGGGGCGGGGGAGAGACCCAGTACTTC,CATAGGGGETQYF
TRBV18,TRBD1,.,TRBJ1-1,TGTGCCAGCTCACCATGGTCAGGGGGTGCGAACACTGAAGCTTTCTTT,CASSPWSGGANTEAFF
TRBV5-5,TRBD2,.,TRBJ2-3,TGTGCCAGCAGCTTGGGTGGGGGGGGCACAGATACGCAGTATTTT,CASSLGGGGTDTQYF
TRBV5-8,TRBD1,.,TRBJ1-4,TGTGCCAGCAGCTTGGACAGGGGGCGAGTCGAAAAACTGTTTTTT,CASSLDRGRVEKLFF
TRBV10-3,TRBD2,.,TRBJ2-1,TGTGCCATCCGGGAAGCGGGAGGTGAGCAGTTCTTC,CAIREAGGEQFF
TRBV19,.,.,TRBJ2-1,TGTGCCAGTAGTAGGGGGGAAGAGCAGTTCTTC,CASSRGEEQFF
TRBV5-1,.,.,TRBJ2-7,TGCGCCAGCAGCTTGTCGTGGGAGGCCTCCGAGCAGTACTTC,CASSLSWEASEQYF
TRBV6-5,.,once,TRBJ2-5,TGTGCCAGCAGTTACTCGGGGGCGCAAGAGACCCAGTACTTC,CASSYSGAQETQYF
TRBV7-8,.,.,TRBJ2-1,TGTGCCAGCAGCTTAGGAGGTCTTTACAATGAGCAGTTCTTC,CASSLGGLYNEQFF
TRBV5-4,TRBD1,.,TRBJ2-5,TGTGCCAGCAGCTTAGACAGGGGGCAGGAGACCCAGTACTTC,CASSLDRGQETQYF
TRBV13,.,.,TRBJ2-1,TGTGCCAGCAGCTCGGACGGGAGAACTGAGCAGTTCTTC,CASSSDGRTEQFF
TRBV7-9,.,.,TRBJ2-1,TGTGCCAGCACCGACCGGGACTACAATGAGCAGTTCTTC,CASTDRDYNEQFF
TRBV5-1,.,.,TRBJ1-2,TGCGCCAGCAGCTTGGAACAGTACTATGGCTACACCTTC,CASSLEQYYGYTF
TRBV10-3,TRBD2,.,TRBJ2-3,TGTGCCATCAGTGGGAGGGCGGGGGAAGCGCAGTATTTT,CAISGRAGEAQYF
TRBV5-1,TRBD1,.,TRBJ2-1,TGCGCCAGCAGCCCTGACAGGGGGAGGTACAATGAGCAGTTCTTC,CASSPDRGRYNEQFF
TRBV19,TRBD2,.,TRBJ2-1,TGTGCCAGTAGTATGGGGGGGGTCAATGAGCAGTTCTTC,CASSMGGVNEQFF
TRBV6-5,TRBD1,few,TRBJ1-2,TGTGCCAGCGAGTTGGGGCAGGGGGCGCGAGAAAGCTACACCTTC,CASELGQGARESYTF
TRBV15,.,.,TRBJ2-4,TGTGCCACCAGCAGAGACTTAGGGCCAAAGGGGAAGTACTTC,CATSRDLGPKGKYF
TRBV5-1,TRBD1,.,TRBJ1-6,TGCGCCAGCAGCTCCGGGACAGGACCGTATTCACCCCTCCACTTT,CASSSGTGPYSPLHF
TRBV3-1/TRBV3-2,.,.,TRBJ1-1,TGTGCCAGCAGCCCCGGGGGTGGCACTGAAGCTTTCTTT,CASSPGGGTEAFF
TRBV28,.,.,TRBJ2-2,TGTGCCAGCAGTTGGCTTGACACCGGGGAGCTGTTTTTT,CASSWLDTGELFF
TRBV5-4,TRBD2,.,TRBJ2-1,TGTGCCAGCAGCTTGTCCTCGCTAGCGGGGGCCAATGAGCAGTTCTTC,CASSLSSLAGANEQFF
TRBV27,.,few,TRBJ2-1,TGTGCCAGCAGCGGAACGGGATCTGATACCTCCTACAATGAGCAGTTCTTC,CASSGTGSDTSYNEQFF
TRBV5-1,.,.,TRBJ2-3,TGCGCCAGCAGCTGGGAGAGTGACTACTTAGATACGCAGTATTTT,CASSWESDYLDTQYF
TRBV5-4,TRBD2,.,TRBJ2-1,TGTGCCAGCAGCTTAGCGGGACTGACGAAATACAATGAGCAGTTCTTC,CASSLAGLTKYNEQFF
TRBV6-4,TRBD1,.,TRBJ1-1,TGTGCCAGCAGTCGAACGGGACAGGCGGGCACTGAAGCTTTCTTT,CASSRTGQAGTEAFF
TRBV3-1/TRBV3-2,.,.,TRBJ1-1,TGTGCCAGCAGCCAAGGTCCGGTTGAAGCTTTCTTT,CASSQGPVEAFF
TRBV6-5,TRBD1,.,TRBJ2-7,TGTGCCAGCACCCGGGGACAGGGGGTATACGAGCAGTACTTC,CASTRGQGVYEQYF
TRBV27,TRBD2,.,TRBJ2-7,TGTGCCAGCTCATCACTAGCGGGGGGGCCCTACGAGCAGTACTTC,CASSSLAGGPYEQYF
TRBV6-6,TRBD1,.,TRBJ2-1,TGTGCCAGCAGTTACCCGACAGGGGGAAAGGACAATGAGCAGTTCTTC,CASSYPTGGKDNEQFF
TRBV11-3,.,.,TRBJ2-2,TGTGCCAGCAGCTCGACAGTCACCGGGGAGCTGTTTTTT,CASSSTVTGELFF
TRBV6-6,.,.,TRBJ1-6,TGTGCCAGCAGTCCCACCGCCAGCTCCTATAATTCACCCCTCCACTTT,CASSPTASSYNSPLHF
TRBV5-1,.,.,TRBJ2-3,TGCGCCAGCAGCTTGTCTCAGGCCATAGACGCAGATACGCAGTATTTT,CASSLSQAIDADTQYF